These 8 T cell receptor beta chains share one sample of origin, sequenced in a study of regulatory T cells in long-lasting Graves disease. The time point denotes: persistent/refractory GD, antithyroid drugs over 5 years with positive TRAb. After RNA was extracted from PBMCs, the TCR library was made from it. Relying on iRepertoire HTBI primers and Arm-PCR of CDR3 regions, the team built TCR beta libraries. From the multiplex PCR reads, TCRdb called clonotypes with MiXCR, one entry per CDR3 protein. The data contain about 660,000 distinct CDR3 sequences, around 32% of them singletons. The sequencing here drew on peripheral blood mononuclear cells (PBMCs), taken when the disease was refractory, from a patient treated with antithyroid drugs. The source is a female donor with Graves disease.

The chain has TRBV9 and TRBJ2-5, with unresolved D. Germline V CDR1 and CDR2: SGDLS, YYNGEE. The CDR3 is 13 residues long. V lost 2 bases, J lost 2 bases, and 7 bases lay in between. CDR3 DNA sequence: TGTGCCAGCAGCGTCAGGATTCAAGAGACCCAGTACTTC. As protein: CASSVRIQETQYF.

A remark on this clonotype: A read error is possible here, since a much larger clone lies one base away. This rearrangement joins TRBV6-2 or TRBV6-3 to TRBJ1-5; no firm D call. Germline assignment: CDR1 MNHEY and CDR2 SVGEGT. Trimming pared 8 bases from V and 6 bases from J, leaving 17 bases between. The CDR3 is 14 residues long. In DNA form, the CDR3 reads TGTGCCAGCGGAAATACAAGGCTGGGTCAGCCCCAGCATTTT. This encodes CASGNTRLGQPQHF.

This clonotype was seen a few times. The V gene is TRBV2, the J gene TRBJ1-3; unclear D gene. Trimming took 3 bases from V and 4 from J, leaving 16 bases between them. CDR1 is SNHLY and CDR2 is FYNNEI in the germline V gene. The CDR3 sequence is 16 residues long. The CDR3 sequence: CASSERQPLSGNTIYF. The CDR3 coding sequence is TGTGCCAGCAGTGAGCGGCAGCCTCTGTCGGGAAACACCATATATTTT.

In the case of this clonotype: One base away lies a much larger clone, so this may be a sequencing read error. This CDR3 fails to terminate in the conserved phenylalanine or tryptophan, so it likely reflects a read error. The rearrangement joins TRBV12-3 or TRBV12-4 to TRBJ1-6; D is possibly TRBD1 (5 bases). Trimming took off 6 bases at V and 5 bases at J, with 14 bases between the two ends. The CDR3 spans 15 residues. The CDR3 protein is CASSPTTGDNSPLHS. The CDR3 DNA reads as TGTGCCAGCAGCCCAACCACGGGGGATAATTCACCCCTCCACTCT.

This clonotype was detected only a few times. The chain joins TRBV7-2 to TRBJ1-4; a possible D gene is TRBD1 (5 bases). Per germline, CDR1 SGHTA and CDR2 FQGNSA. There are 13 residues in the CDR3. The V end lost 5 bases, the J end lost 8 bases, and 12 bases lay between the germline ends. The CDR3 DNA is TGTGCCAGCAGCAGACGGCGGGGGGAAAAACTGTTTTTT. This encodes CASSRRRGEKLFF. The full variable domain, its missing parts supplied by reference TRBV7-2 and TRBJ1-4, is GAGVSQSPSNKVTEKGKDVELRCDPISGHTALYWYRQSLGQGLEFLIYFQGNSAPDKSGLPSDRFSAERTGGSVSTLTIQRTQQEDSAVYLCASSRRRGEKLFFGSGTQLSVL.

This clonotype was seen only once. The DNA is left out, because the CDR3 cannot be placed on it with certainty; the CDR3 is given as TCRdb lists it. The rearrangement joins TRBV19 to TRBJ2-6; whether TRBD2, the table's D call, matches the DNA was not checked. The germline CDR1 and CDR2 sequences are LNHDA and SQIVND (reference sequence). Including both end residues, the CDR3 is 22 amino acids long. CDR3 region: CASCPREGLGELFFGEGSRLTF.

As regards this clonotype: With a much larger clone just one base away, this may be a read error. The chain joins TRBV2 to TRBJ1-6, with D possibly TRBD1 on 5 matching bases. The germline gives CDR1 SNHLY, CDR2 FYNNEI. The CDR3 covers 12 residues. The V and J ends lost 6 bases and 5 bases respectively, with 5 bases between them. CDR3 residues: CASRTDNSPLHF. DNA of the CDR3: TGTGCCAGCAGGACAGATAATTCACCCCTCCACTTT. The whole variable domain, filled in from reference TRBV2 and TRBJ1-6, reads EPEVTQTPSHQVTQMGQEVILRCVPISNHLYFYWYRQILGQKVEFLVSFYNNEISEKSEIFDDQFSVERPDGSNFTLKIRSTKLEDSAMYFCASRTDNSPLHFGNGTRLTVT.

In this sample, this clonotype turned up a few times. The chain combines TRBV6-1 with TRBJ1-1; 8 bases are a match to TRBD1. CDR3 length: 13 amino acids. Germline V gene sequence: CDR1 MNHNS, CDR2 SASEGT. V was clipped by 5 bases and J by 7 bases; unmatched bases: 6. CDR3 nucleotide sequence: TGTGCCAGCAGTACCACAGGGGGTCTTGAAGCTTTCTTT. It translates to CASSTTGGLEAFF.